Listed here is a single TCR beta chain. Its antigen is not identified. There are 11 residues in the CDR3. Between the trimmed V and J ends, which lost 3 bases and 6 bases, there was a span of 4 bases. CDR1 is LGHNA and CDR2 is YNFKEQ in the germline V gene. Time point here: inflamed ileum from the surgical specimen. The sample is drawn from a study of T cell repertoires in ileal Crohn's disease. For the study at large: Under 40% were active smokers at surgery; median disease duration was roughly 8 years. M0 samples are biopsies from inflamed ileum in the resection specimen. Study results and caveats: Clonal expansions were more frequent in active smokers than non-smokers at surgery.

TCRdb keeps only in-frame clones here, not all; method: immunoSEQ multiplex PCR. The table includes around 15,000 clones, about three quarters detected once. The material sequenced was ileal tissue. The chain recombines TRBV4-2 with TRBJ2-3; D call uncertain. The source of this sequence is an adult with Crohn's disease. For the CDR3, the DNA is TGTGCCAGCAGCCAGGGGGATACGCAGTATTTT. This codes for CASSQGDTQYF.